Below, one TCR beta chain is given with its context. Its target is not known. The starting material, roughly 9.7 ml of fresh peripheral blood, provided the PBMCs. These data are taken from a study of Graves' ophthalmopathy and Graves' hyperthyroidism. Findings and limits, study-wide: The model achieved around 67% sensitivity and under 75% specificity for ophthalmopathy progression. From stable hyperthyroidism, ophthalmopathy was separated by a 13-signature model with 87.88% sensitivity and less than 83% specificity.

TCR beta CDR3 regions were amplified from RNA transcripts. The first-round RT-PCR employed HTBI primers together with the Qiagen OneStep RT-PCR kit. A multiplex PCR was then performed as the second round. TCRdb passed the multiplex PCR reads through MiXCR, listing each CDR3 protein once. The sample lists around 470,000 distinct CDR3 sequences, about 15% occurring once. The V and J ends lost 2 bases and 2 bases respectively, with 7 bases between them. The CDR3 length is 13 residues. Germline CDR1 MNHEY, CDR2 SVGEGT. This sequence originates from a young woman with Graves' ophthalmopathy. This chain connects TRBV6-2 or TRBV6-3 to TRBJ2-7; the D gene could be TRBD1 or TRBD2 (5 bases each). Sequencing was done on a sample of blood. The CDR3 region is CASSYGDAYEQYF. CDR3 coding DNA: TGTGCCAGCAGTTACGGGGACGCCTACGAGCAGTACTTC.